Below, one T cell receptor beta chain is given with its context. Mismatch repair deficiency was confirmed in all patients, by PCR or immunohistochemistry. The sample originates from a study of PD-1 blockade in mismatch repair-deficient tumors. Losses at the gene ends were 5 bases for V and 0 bases for J; bases not matched to a gene: 9. The CDR3 totals 18 residues. Germline lookup yields CDR1 MRHNA and CDR2 SNTAGT. Libraries were prepared by immunoSEQ multiplex PCR; TCRdb keeps only in-frame clonotypes and omits some of them. The top ten hold about a sixth of the sample, which has about 15,000 clones, about four fifths seen once.

This receptor was taken from an adult with mismatch repair-deficient cancer. This chain connects TRBV6-4 to TRBJ2-4; 11 bases line up with TRBD2. The material sequenced was PBMCs, taken before pembrolizumab treatment. Here the CDR3 reads CASSRTSGSLLAKNIQYF. CDR3 DNA sequence: TGTGCCAGCAGTCGCACTAGCGGGAGTTTACTAGCCAAAAACATTCAGTACTTC.